This entry is about one TCR beta chain. Its antigen is not identified. The method was immunoSEQ multiplex PCR; TCRdb's version includes in-frame clones alone and lacks a portion of them. The sample has fewer than 150,000 clones; approximately 92% are singletons. The CDR3 covers 13 residues. Deletions cut 0 bases from V and 3 bases from J, with 6 bases between. Germline-derived CDR1 and CDR2 are SNHLY and FYNNEI. These data are taken from a study of T cell responses to AZD1222 COVID-19 vaccine. Overall study context: Second doses were pooled across both intervals (about 4 or about 12 weeks). Study results and limitations: Spike-specific TCR breadth rose after two AZD1222 doses, and depth rose as well. Nearly half of spike-specific TCRs reportedly go after variant regions that carry no mutations. Clonal diversity may have been underestimated in mostly white British donors.

The chain has TRBV2 and TRBJ2-7; D gene uncertain. This TCR was sampled from an adult in good health. Sequencing used peripheral blood, obtained on day 0 of AZD1222 vaccination. The CDR3 loop is CASSEAHLYEQYF. CDR3 DNA: TGTGCCAGCAGTGAAGCGCACCTCTACGAGCAGTACTTC.